The 7 T cell receptor beta chains listed next were all sequenced from one sample in a study of control samples from healthy donors and cancer patients. Profiled with immunoSEQ multiplex PCR; TCRdb holds only in-frame clones, not every one. The data contain more than 65,000 clones, around 90% of them seen just once; the ten biggest clones take up 1.9%. The source material was PBMCs. These receptors all stem from a woman aged 55-69 years with head and neck cancer.

The V gene is TRBV7-2, the J gene TRBJ2-7, with D tentatively TRBD1 (6 bases). This CDR3 spans 13 amino acids. The germline V and J ends were trimmed by 3 bases and 6 bases, with 12 bases remaining between them. In germline, CDR1 is SGHTA, CDR2 FQGNSA. The CDR3 nucleotides are TGTGCCAGCAGCTTCACCGACAGGAGCGAGCAGTACTTC. It translates to CASSFTDRSEQYF. Using reference TRBV7-2 and TRBJ2-7 for the parts outside the CDR3, the full variable domain is GAGVSQSPSNKVTEKGKDVELRCDPISGHTALYWYRQSLGQGLEFLIYFQGNSAPDKSGLPSDRFSAERTGGSVSTLTIQRTQQEDSAVYLCASSFTDRSEQYFGPGTRLTVT.

DNA for the CDR3: TGTGCCAGCAAAAAGAGGTGGGGACAGAGCGATTCCGGGGAGCTGTTTTTT. Translation: CASKKRWGQSDSGELFF. The rearrangement links TRBV2 to TRBJ2-2; 7 bases are a match to TRBD1. Germline lookup yields CDR1 SNHLY and CDR2 FYNNEI. V shed 7 bases, J shed 6 bases, and the junction held 17 bases outside the gene matches. The CDR3 is 17 residues long.

J is TRBJ1-5 and V is TRBV6-6; D is undetermined. This CDR3 spans 12 amino acids. V gave up 5 bases and J gave up 6 bases, with 8 bases separating them. CDR1 is MNHNY, CDR2 SVGAGI, per germline (reference sequence). This CDR3 is CASSNPSQPQHF. In DNA, the CDR3 is TGTGCCAGCAGTAACCCCAGTCAGCCCCAGCATTTT.

This clone was seen just once. J is TRBJ2-5 and V is TRBV19; D remains unclear. V lost 4 bases, J lost 0 bases, and 12 bases lay in between. The length of the CDR3 is 15 residues. Germline V lookup: CDR1 LNHDA, CDR2 SQIVND (reference sequence). CDR3 sequence reads: CASSTNGRYQETQYF. DNA for the CDR3: TGTGCCAGTAGTACCAACGGACGGTACCAAGAGACCCAGTACTTC.

The chain is built from TRBV5-1 and TRBJ2-5; D is uncertain. The germline V and J ends were trimmed by 0 bases and 7 bases, with 13 bases remaining between them. The CDR3 totals 14 residues. Germline assignment: CDR1 SGHRS and CDR2 YFSETQ. The DNA for the CDR3 is TGCGCCAGCAGCTTGGAAGGCTCTTTGGGGACCCAGTACTTC. This gives the protein CASSLEGSLGTQYF.

The chain couples TRBV19 to TRBJ1-2; tentatively, D is TRBD1 (6 bases). Germline V gene sequence: CDR1 LNHDA, CDR2 SQIVND (reference sequence). The CDR3 has 14 amino acids. V was trimmed by 3 bases and J by 6 bases, leaving 14 bases between them. The CDR3 nucleotides are TGTGCCAGTAGTATGAGTGGACAGACGGATGGCTACACCTTC. Amino acid sequence: CASSMSGQTDGYTF.

The chain recombines TRBV12-3 or TRBV12-4 with TRBJ2-3; D not certain. V lost 3 bases and J 4 bases, leaving 8 bases between the germline ends. This CDR3 spans 13 amino acids. CDR3 bases: TGTGCCAGCAGTTTTCCTAGTGCAGATACGCAGTATTTT. Translation gives CASSFPSADTQYF.